The rows below give T cell receptor beta chains drawn from one sample of a study of Graves' ophthalmopathy and Graves' hyperthyroidism. TCRdb processed the multiplex PCR reads anew with MiXCR; each CDR3 protein has one entry. The sample holds 300,000 to 450,000 distinct CDR3 sequences, about 15% seen once. Sequenced input: peripheral blood. All receptors derive from an adult woman with stable Graves' hyperthyroidism. The CDR3 runs from the conserved cysteine through the conserved F or W. The D gene is left open where the match is weak. Rows may omit the clone size; those that give it use once, few, many or a size class.

.	TRBV11-3	TRBJ2-7	.	TGTGCCAGCAGTTTATCGTTCAAAACGAAGCAGTACTTC	CASSLSFKTKQYF
many	TRBV7-9	TRBJ2-7	.	TGTGCCAGCAGTGTGTGGGGCGAGCAGTACTTC	CASSVWGEQYF
many	TRBV28	TRBJ2-7	TRBD2	TGTGCCAGCAGCCTCCTAAGCGGGATCGCCTACGAGCAGTACTTC	CASSLLSGIAYEQYF
many	TRBV27	TRBJ2-7	TRBD2	TGTGCCAGCAGTCATTCGGGACTAGCGGGAGGGTACTACGAGCAGTACTTC	CASSHSGLAGGYYEQYF
.	TRBV12-3/TRBV12-4	TRBJ1-2	.	TGTGCCAGCAGTGAGACGCCGGTGGGGGCCCATGGCTACACCTTC	CASSETPVGAHGYTF
many	TRBV28	TRBJ2-2	.	TGTGCCAGCAGTTATCGGGACACCGGGGAGCTGTTTTTT	CASSYRDTGELFF
many	TRBV4-3	TRBJ1-6	.	TGCGCCAGCAGCCAGGTCCTAGGACCGATCAATTCACCCCTCCACTTT	CASSQVLGPINSPLHF
.	TRBV12-3/TRBV12-4	TRBJ2-5	.	TGTGCCAGCAGCCTTCACCGGAGTCAAGAGACCCAGTACTTC	CASSLHRSQETQYF
many	TRBV12-3/TRBV12-4	TRBJ2-7	.	TGTGCCAGCAGACCCGACACGTACCCCAACGAGCAGTACTTC	CASRPDTYPNEQYF
many	TRBV14	TRBJ2-6	.	TGTGCCAGCAGCCAACCGGCAGCCCCGGTCTCTGGGGCCAACGTCCTGACTTTC	CASSQPAAPVSGANVLTF
.	TRBV28	TRBJ2-7	TRBD1	TGTGCCAGCAGTTTATCGCCCGAGGACAGGGGGCTTTACGAGCAGTACTTC	CASSLSPEDRGLYEQYF
many	TRBV20-1	TRBJ2-5	.	TGCAGTGCTAGAGATTTGGGAGCCCGGGAGACCCAGTACTTC	CSARDLGARETQYF
.	TRBV29-1	TRBJ2-2	TRBD2	TGCAGCGTTGAATCCCAGACTAGCGGGATTAGCGGAGGCGGGGAGCTGTTTTTT	CSVESQTSGISGGGELFF
many	TRBV7-2	TRBJ2-7	.	TGTGCCAGCAGTCCCGGGGAGAGCTCCTACGAGCAGTACTTC	CASSPGESSYEQYF
many	TRBV9	TRBJ1-1	.	TGTGCCAGTTCCTATGCGGCCCGGGGGACTGAAGCTTTCTTT	CASSYAARGTEAFF
many	TRBV5-4	TRBJ2-2	.	TGTGCCAGCAGCCCAGACCGGATAGGGGAGCTGTTTTTT	CASSPDRIGELFF
many	TRBV7-3	TRBJ2-2	TRBD2	TGTGCCAGCAGCTCCTCTAGCGGGAGGGGTACCGGGGAGCTGTTTTTT	CASSSSSGRGTGELFF
many	TRBV12-3/TRBV12-4	TRBJ1-5	.	TGTGCCAGCAGTTTTTATGGAGACAATCAGCCCCAGCATTTT	CASSFYGDNQPQHF
many	TRBV6-2/TRBV6-3	TRBJ2-1	.	TGTGCCAGCAGTTATGGTTCTAGCGCCTACAATGAGCAGTTCTTC	CASSYGSSAYNEQFF